This T cell receptor beta chain stems from a study of blood T cell repertoires in COVID-19. Trimming left V 5 bases short and J 4 bases short, with 30 bases between. CDR1 is MDHEN and CDR2 is SYDVKM in the germline V gene. The CDR3 consists of 20 residues. The authors' processing: Nucleated cell counts were estimated from reference gene primer amplification. The repertoire was sequenced with immunoSEQ multiplex PCR; TCRdb's copy has only in-frame clones and lacks some. V, J and clone size reflect that table, while D and trimming were determined from the DNA. The sample has about 210,000 clones, more than 75% seen once.

This sequence joins TRBV28 and TRBJ1-5, with TRBD1 as a possible D gene (5 bases). Sample: peripheral blood. This clonotype was obtained from a man aged 55 to 69 with acute or convalescent COVID-19. CDR3 coding DNA: TGTGCCAGCAGTCCTTATGGCTTTGGTGGGGCCTATGGGGGGAATCAGCCCCAGCATTTT. Translating gives CASSPYGFGGAYGGNQPQHF.